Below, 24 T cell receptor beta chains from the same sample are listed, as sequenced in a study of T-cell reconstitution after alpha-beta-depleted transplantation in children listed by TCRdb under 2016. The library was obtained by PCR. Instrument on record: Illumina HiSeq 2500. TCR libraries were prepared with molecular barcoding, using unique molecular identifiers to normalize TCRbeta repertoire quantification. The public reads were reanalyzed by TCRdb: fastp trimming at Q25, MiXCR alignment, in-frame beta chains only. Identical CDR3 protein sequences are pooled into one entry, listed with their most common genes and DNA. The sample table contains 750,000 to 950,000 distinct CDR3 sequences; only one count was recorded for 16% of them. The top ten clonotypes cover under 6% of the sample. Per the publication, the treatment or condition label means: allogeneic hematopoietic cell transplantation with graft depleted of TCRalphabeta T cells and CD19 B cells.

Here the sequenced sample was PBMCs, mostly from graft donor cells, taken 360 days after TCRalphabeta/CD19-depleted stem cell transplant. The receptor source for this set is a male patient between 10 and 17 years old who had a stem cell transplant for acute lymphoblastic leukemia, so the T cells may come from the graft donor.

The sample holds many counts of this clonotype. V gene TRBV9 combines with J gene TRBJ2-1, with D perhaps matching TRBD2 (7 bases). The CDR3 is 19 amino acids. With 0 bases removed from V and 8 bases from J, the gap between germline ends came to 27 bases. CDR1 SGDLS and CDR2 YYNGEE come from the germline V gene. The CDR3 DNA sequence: TGTGCCAGCAGCGTAGCTAATACCCCTCGGGGGGCGAGTATACATGAGCAGTTCTTC. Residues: CASSVANTPRGASIHEQFF.

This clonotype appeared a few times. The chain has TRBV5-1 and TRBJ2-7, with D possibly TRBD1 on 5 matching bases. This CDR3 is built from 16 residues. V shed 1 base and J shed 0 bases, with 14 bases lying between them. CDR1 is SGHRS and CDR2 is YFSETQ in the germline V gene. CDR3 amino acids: CASSLRRQGGSYEQYF. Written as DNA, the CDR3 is TGCGCCAGCAGCTTGAGGCGGCAGGGCGGCTCCTACGAGCAGTACTTC. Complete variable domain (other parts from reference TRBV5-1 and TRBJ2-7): KAGVTQTPRYLIKTRGQQVTLSCSPISGHRSVSWYQQTPGQGLQFLFEYFSETQRNKGNFPGRFSGRQFSNSRSEMNVSTLELGDSALYLCASSLRRQGGSYEQYFGPGTRLTVT.

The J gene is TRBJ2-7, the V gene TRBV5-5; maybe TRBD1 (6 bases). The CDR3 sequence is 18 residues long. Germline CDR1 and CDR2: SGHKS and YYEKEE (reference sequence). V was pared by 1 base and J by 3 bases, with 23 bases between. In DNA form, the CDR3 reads TGTGCCAGCAGCTTGTCGGGGCGTTCCAGGGGCCCCCGCTACGAGCAGTACTTC. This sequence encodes CASSLSGRSRGPRYEQYF. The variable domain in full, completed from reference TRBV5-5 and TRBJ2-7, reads DAGVTQSPTHLIKTRGQQVTLRCSPISGHKSVSWYQQVLGQGPQFIFQYYEKEERGRGNFPDRFSARQFPNYSSELNVNALLLGDSALYLCASSLSGRSRGPRYEQYFGPGTRLTVT.

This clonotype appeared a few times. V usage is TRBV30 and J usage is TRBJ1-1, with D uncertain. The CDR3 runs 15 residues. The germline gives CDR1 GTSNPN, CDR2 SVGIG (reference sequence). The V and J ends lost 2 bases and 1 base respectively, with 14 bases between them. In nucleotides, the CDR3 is TGTGCCTGGAGTTTATTTGGCAGTGGGAACACTGAAGCTTTCTTT. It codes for CAWSLFGSGNTEAFF.

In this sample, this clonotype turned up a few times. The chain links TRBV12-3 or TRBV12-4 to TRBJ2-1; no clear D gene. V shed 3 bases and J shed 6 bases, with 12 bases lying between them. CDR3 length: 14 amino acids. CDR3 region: CASSFPVSINEQFF. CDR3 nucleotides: TGTGCCAGCAGTTTTCCGGTGTCTATCAATGAGCAGTTCTTC.

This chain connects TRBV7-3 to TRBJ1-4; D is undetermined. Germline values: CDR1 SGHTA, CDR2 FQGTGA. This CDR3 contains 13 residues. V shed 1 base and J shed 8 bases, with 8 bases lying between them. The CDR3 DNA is TGTGCCAGCAGCTTAAACGGCGAGGAAAAACTGTTTTTT. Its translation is CASSLNGEEKLFF.

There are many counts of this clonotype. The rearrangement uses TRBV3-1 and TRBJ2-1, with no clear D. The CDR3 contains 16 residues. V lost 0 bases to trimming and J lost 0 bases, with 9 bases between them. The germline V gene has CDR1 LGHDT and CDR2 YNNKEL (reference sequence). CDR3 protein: CASSQDRPSSYNEQFF. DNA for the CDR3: TGTGCCAGCAGCCAAGACCGGCCCAGCTCCTACAATGAGCAGTTCTTC.

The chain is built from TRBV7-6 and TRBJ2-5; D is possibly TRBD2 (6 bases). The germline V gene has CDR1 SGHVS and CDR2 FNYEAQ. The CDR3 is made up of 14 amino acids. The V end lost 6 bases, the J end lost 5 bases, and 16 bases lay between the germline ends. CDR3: CASSSLWAGETQYF. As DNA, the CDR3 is TGTGCCAGCAGTTCCCTCTGGGCGGGGGAGACCCAGTACTTC.

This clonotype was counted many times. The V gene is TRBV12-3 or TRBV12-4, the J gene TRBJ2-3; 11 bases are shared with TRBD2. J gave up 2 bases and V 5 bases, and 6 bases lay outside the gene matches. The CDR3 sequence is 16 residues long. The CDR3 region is CASSPLGLADTDTQYF. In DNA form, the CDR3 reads TGTGCCAGCAGTCCCTTGGGACTAGCGGACACAGATACGCAGTATTTT.

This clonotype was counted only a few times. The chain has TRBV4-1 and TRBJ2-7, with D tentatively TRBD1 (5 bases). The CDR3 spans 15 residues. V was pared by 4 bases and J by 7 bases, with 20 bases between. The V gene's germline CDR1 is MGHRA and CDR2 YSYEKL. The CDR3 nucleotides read TGCGCCAGCAGCCCCCCTAGGGGTAGGCCGAGGGAGCAGTACTTC. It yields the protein CASSPPRGRPREQYF.

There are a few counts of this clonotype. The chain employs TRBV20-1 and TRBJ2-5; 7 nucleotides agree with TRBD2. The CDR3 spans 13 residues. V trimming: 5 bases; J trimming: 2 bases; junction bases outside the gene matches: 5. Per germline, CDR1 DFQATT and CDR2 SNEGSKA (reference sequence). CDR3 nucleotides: TGCAGTGCTCACTGGGGGGGACAAGAGACCCAGTACTTC. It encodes CSAHWGGQETQYF.

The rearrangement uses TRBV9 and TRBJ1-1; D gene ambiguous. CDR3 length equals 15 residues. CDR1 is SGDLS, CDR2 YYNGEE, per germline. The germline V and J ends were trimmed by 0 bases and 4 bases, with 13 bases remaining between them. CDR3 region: CASSVEGALRTEAFF. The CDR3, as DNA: TGTGCCAGCAGCGTAGAGGGAGCCCTACGCACTGAAGCTTTCTTT.

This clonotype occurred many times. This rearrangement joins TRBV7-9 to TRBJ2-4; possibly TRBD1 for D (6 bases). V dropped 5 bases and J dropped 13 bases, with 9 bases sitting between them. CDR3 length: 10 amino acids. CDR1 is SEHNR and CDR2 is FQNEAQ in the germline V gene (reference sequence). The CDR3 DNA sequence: TGTGCCAGCAGCCCGGACAGCCAGTACTTC. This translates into CASSPDSQYF.

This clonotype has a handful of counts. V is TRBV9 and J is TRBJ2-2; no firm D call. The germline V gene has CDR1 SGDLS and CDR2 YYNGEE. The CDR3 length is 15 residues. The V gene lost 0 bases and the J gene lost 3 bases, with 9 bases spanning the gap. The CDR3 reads CASSVAVGYTGELFF. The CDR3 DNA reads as TGTGCCAGCAGCGTAGCTGTGGGATACACCGGGGAGCTGTTTTTT.

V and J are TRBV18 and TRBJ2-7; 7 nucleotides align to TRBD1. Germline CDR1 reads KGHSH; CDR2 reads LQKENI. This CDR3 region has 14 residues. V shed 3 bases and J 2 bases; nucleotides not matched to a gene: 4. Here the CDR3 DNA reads TGTGCCAGCTCACCCTGGACAGGTCCCTACGAGCAGTACTTC. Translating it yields CASSPWTGPYEQYF.

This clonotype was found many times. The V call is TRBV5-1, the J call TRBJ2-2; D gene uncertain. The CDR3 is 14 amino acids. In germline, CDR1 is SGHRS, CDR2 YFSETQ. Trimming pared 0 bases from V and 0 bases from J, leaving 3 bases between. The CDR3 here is CASSLATNTGELFF. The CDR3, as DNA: TGCGCCAGCAGCTTGGCCACGAACACCGGGGAGCTGTTTTTT.

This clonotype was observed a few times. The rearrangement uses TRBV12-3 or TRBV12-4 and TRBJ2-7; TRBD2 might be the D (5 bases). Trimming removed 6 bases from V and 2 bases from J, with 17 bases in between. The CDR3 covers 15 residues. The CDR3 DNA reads TGTGCCAGCAGCCAAGATTCTACTAGAACCTACGAGCAGTACTTC. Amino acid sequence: CASSQDSTRTYEQYF.

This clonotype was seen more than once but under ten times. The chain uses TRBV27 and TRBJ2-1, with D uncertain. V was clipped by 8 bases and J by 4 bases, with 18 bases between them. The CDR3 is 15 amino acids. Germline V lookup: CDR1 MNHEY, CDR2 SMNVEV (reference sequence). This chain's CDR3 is CASAVPMSLYNEQFF. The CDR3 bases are TGTGCCAGCGCCGTTCCGATGTCACTATACAATGAGCAGTTCTTC.

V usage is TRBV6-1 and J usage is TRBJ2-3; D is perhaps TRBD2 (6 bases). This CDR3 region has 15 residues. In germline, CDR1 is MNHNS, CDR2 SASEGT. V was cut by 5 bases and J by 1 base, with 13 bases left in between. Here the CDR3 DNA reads TGTGCCAGCAGTCCTAGACTAGTGGGCACAGATACGCAGTATTTT. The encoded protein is CASSPRLVGTDTQYF.

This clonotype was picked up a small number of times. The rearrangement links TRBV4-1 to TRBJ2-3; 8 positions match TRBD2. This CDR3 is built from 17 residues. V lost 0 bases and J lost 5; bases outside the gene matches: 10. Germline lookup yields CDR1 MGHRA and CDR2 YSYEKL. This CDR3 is CASSQDPAGRAGDTQYF. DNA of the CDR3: TGCGCCAGCAGCCAAGATCCGGCCGGGAGGGCCGGAGATACGCAGTATTTT.

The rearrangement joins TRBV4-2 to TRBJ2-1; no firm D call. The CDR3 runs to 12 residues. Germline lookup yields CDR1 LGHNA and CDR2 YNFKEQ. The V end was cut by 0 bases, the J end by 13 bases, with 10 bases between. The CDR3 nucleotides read TGTGCCAGCAGCCAAGATTTGAGCCTCCAGTTCTTC. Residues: CASSQDLSLQFF.

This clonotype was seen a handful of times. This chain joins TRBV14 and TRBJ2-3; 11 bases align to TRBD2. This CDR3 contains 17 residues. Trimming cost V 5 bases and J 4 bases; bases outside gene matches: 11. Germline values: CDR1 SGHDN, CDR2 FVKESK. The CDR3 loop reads CASSLSKTGLAADTQYF. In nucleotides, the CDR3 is TGTGCCAGCAGCTTATCAAAAACGGGACTAGCGGCAGATACGCAGTATTTT.

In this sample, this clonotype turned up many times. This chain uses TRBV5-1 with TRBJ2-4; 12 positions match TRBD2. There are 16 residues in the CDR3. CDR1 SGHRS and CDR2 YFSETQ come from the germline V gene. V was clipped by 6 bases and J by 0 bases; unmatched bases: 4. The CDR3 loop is CASTQGLAGAKNIQYF. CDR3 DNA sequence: TGCGCCAGCACCCAGGGACTAGCGGGAGCCAAAAACATTCAGTACTTC. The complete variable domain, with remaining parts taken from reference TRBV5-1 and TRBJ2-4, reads KAGVTQTPRYLIKTRGQQVTLSCSPISGHRSVSWYQQTPGQGLQFLFEYFSETQRNKGNFPGRFSGRQFSNSRSEMNVSTLELGDSALYLCASTQGLAGAKNIQYFGAGTRLSVL.

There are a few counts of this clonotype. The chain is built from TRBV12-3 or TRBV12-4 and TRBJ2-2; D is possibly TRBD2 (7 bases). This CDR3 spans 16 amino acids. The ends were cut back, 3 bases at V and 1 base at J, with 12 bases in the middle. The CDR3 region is CASSFSGGRNTGELFF. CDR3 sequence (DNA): TGTGCCAGCAGTTTCTCGGGGGGCAGGAACACCGGGGAGCTGTTTTTT.